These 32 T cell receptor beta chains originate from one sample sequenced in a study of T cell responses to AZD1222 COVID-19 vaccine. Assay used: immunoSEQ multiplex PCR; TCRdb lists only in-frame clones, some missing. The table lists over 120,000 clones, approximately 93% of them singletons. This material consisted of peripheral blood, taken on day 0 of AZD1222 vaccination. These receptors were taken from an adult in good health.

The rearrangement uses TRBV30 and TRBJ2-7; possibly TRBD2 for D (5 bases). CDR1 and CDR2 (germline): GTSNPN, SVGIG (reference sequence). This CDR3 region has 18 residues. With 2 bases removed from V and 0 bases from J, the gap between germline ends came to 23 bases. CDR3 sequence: CAWSRNADSHFSSYEQYF. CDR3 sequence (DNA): TGTGCCTGGAGTCGTAATGCGGACTCCCATTTTAGCTCCTACGAGCAGTACTTC.

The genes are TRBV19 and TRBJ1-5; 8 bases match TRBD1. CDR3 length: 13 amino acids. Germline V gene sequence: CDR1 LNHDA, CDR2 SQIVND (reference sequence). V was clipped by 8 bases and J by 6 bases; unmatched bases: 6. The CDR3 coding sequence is TGTGCCAGTGATGGACAGGGCGTTCAGCCCCAGCATTTT. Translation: CASDGQGVQPQHF.

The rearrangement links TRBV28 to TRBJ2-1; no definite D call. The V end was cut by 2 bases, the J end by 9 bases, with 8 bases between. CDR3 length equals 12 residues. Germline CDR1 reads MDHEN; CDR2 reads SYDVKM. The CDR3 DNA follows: TGTGCCAGCAGTTTAAGAGTCGGTGAGCAGTTCTTC. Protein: CASSLRVGEQFF.

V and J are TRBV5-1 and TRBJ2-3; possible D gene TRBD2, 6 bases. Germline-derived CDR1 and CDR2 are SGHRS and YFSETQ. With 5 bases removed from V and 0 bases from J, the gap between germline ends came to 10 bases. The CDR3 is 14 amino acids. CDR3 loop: CASRRAGSTDTQYF. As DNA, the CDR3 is TGCGCCAGCAGGCGGGCGGGAAGCACAGATACGCAGTATTTT.

As DNA, the CDR3 is TGTGCCAGCCCTCACCAACGTAAGGTAAGGCACACTGAAGCTTTCTTT. This codes for CASPHQRKVRHTEAFF. The chain uses TRBV18 and TRBJ1-1; no definite D call. V dropped 8 bases and J dropped 3 bases, with 22 bases sitting between them. The germline V gene has CDR1 KGHSH and CDR2 LQKENI. This CDR3 has 16 amino acids.

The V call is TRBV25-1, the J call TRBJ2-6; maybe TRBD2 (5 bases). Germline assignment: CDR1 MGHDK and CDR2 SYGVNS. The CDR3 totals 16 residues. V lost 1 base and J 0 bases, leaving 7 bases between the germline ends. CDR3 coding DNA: TGTGCCAGCAGTGAATTGGGAGACTCTGGGGCCAACGTCCTGACTTTC. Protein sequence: CASSELGDSGANVLTF.

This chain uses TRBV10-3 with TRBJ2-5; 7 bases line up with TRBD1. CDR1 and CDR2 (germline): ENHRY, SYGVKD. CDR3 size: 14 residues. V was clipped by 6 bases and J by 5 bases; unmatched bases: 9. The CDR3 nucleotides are TGTGCCATCAGCCTAGGACAGGTTCTGGAGACCCAGTACTTC. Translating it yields CAISLGQVLETQYF.

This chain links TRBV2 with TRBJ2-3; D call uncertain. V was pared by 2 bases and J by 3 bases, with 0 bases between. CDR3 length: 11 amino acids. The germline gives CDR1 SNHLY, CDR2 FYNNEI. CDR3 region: CASSETDTQYF. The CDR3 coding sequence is TGTGCCAGCAGTGAAACAGATACGCAGTATTTT.

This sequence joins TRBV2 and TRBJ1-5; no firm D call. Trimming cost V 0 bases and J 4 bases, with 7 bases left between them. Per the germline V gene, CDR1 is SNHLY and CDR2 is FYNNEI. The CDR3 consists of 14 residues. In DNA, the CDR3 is TGTGCCAGCAGTGAAGCCTGGCAGAATCAGCCCCAGCATTTT. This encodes CASSEAWQNQPQHF.

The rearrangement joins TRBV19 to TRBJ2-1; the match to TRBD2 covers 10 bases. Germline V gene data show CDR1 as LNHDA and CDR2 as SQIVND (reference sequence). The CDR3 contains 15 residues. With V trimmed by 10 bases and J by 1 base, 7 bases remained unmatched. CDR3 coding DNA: TGTGCCACCTTGTGGACTAGCGGTTCCTACAATGAGCAGTTCTTC. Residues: CATLWTSGSYNEQFF.

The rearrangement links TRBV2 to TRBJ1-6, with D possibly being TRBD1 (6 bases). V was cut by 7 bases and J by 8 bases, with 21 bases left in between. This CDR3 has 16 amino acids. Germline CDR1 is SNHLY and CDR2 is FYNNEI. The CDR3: CASMRGAIRRDSPLHF. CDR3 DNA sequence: TGTGCCAGCATGAGGGGGGCTATTCGTCGGGATTCACCCCTCCACTTT.

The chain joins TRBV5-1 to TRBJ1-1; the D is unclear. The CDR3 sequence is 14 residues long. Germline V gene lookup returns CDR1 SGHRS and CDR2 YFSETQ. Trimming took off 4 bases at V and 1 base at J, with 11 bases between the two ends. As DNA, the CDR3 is TGCGCCAGCAGCAGCGTGCCAGGGAACACTGAAGCTTTCTTT. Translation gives CASSSVPGNTEAFF.

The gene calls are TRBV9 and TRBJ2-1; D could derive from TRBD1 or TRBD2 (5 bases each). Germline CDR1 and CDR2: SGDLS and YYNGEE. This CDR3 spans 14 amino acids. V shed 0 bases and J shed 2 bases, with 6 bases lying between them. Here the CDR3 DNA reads TGTGCCAGCAGCGTAGGGGGGACCTACAATGAGCAGTTCTTC. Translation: CASSVGGTYNEQFF.

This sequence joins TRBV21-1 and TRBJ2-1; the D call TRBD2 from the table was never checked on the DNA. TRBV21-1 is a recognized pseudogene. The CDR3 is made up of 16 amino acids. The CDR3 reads CASSKVGGLANNEQFF. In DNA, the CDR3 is TGTGCCAGCAGCAAAGTAGGGGGACTAGCGAACAATGAGCAGTTCTTC.

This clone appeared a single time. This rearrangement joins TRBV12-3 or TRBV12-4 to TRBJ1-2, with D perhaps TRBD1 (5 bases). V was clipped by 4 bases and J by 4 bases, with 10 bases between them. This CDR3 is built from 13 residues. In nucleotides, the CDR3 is TGTGCCAGCAGTTACGGGGGATTCTATGGCTACACCTTC. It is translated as CASSYGGFYGYTF.

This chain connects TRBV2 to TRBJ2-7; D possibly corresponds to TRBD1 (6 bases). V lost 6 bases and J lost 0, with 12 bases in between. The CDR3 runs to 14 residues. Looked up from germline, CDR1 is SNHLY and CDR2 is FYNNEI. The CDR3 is CASRAGQSSYEQYF. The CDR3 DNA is TGTGCCAGCAGGGCTGGACAGTCCTCCTACGAGCAGTACTTC.

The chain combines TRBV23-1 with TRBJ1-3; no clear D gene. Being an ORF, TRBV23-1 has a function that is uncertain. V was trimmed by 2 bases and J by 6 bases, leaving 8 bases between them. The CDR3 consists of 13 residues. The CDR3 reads CASSQAIVNTIYF. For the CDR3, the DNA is TGCGCCAGCAGTCAAGCAATTGTAAACACCATATATTTT.

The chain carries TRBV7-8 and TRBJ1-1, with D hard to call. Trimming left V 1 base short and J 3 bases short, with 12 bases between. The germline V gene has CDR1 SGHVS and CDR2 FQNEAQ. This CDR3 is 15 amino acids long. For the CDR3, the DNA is TGTGCCAGCAGCTTAGAACCAGGTAGGGACACTGAAGCTTTCTTT. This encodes CASSLEPGRDTEAFF.

The DNA for the CDR3 is TGTGCCTGGAGTGGAGGCCCCGGGGCCCCCACTAATGAAAAACTGTTTTTT. Translation gives CAWSGGPGAPTNEKLFF. V is TRBV30 and J is TRBJ1-4; D is possibly TRBD1 (5 bases). CDR3 length: 17 residues. V was shortened by 1 base and J by 2 bases, with 17 bases between the two germline ends. Germline V lookup: CDR1 GTSNPN, CDR2 SVGIG (reference sequence).

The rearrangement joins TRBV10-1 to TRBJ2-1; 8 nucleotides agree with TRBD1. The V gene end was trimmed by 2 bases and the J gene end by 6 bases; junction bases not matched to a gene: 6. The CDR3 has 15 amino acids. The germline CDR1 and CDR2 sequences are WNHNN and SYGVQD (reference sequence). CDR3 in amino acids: CASSEGGQGSNEQFF. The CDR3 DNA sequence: TGCGCCAGCAGTGAGGGAGGACAGGGCTCCAATGAGCAGTTCTTC.

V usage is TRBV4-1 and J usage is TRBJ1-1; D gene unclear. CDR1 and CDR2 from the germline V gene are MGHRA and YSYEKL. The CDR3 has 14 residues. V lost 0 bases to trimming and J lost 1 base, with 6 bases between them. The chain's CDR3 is CASSQEWQNTEAFF. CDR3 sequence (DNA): TGCGCCAGCAGCCAAGAATGGCAGAACACTGAAGCTTTCTTT.

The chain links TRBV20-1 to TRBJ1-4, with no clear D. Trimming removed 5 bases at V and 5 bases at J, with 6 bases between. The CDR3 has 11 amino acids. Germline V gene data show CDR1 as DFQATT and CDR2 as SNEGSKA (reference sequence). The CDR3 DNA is TGCAGTGCTCGTCCGAATGAAAAACTGTTTTTT. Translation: CSARPNEKLFF.

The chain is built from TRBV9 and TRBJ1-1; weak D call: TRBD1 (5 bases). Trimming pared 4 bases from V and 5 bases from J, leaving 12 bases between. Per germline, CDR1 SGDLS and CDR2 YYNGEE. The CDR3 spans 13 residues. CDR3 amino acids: CASSKEGRTEAFF. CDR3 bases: TGTGCCAGCAGCAAAGAGGGACGTACTGAAGCTTTCTTT.

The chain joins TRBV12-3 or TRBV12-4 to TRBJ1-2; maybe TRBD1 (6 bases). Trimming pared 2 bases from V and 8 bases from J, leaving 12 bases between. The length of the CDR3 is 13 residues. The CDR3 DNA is TGTGCCAGCAGTTTATGGGGGACACAGGGCTACACCTTC. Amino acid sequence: CASSLWGTQGYTF.

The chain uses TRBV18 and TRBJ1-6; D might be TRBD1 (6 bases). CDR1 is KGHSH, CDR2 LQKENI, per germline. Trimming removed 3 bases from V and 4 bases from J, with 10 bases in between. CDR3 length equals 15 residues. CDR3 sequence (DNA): TGTGCCAGCTCACCGGGGACACCTTATAATTCACCCCTCCACTTT. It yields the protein CASSPGTPYNSPLHF. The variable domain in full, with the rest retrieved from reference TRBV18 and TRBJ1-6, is NAGVMQNPRHLVRRRGQEARLRCSPMKGHSHVYWYRQLPEEGLKFMVYLQKENIIDESGMPKERFSAEFPKEGPSILRIQQVVRGDSAAYFCASSPGTPYNSPLHFGNGTRLTVT.

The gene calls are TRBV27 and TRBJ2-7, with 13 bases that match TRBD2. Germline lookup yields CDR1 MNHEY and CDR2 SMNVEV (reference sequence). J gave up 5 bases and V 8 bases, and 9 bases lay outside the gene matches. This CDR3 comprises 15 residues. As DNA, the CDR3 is TGTGCCAGCGGATGGACTAGCGGGAGCGGGGACGAGCAGTACTTC. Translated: CASGWTSGSGDEQYF.

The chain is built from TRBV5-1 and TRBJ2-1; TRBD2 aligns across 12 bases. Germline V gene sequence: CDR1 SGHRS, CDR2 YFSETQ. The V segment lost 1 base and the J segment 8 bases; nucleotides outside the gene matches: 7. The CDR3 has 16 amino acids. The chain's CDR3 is CASSLLGTSGLDEQFF. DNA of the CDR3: TGCGCCAGCAGCTTGCTGGGGACTAGCGGGTTAGATGAGCAGTTCTTC.

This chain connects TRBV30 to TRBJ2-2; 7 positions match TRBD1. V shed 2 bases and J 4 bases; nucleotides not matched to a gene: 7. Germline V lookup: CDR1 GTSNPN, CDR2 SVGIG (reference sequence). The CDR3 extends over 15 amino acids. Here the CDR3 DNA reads TGTGCCTGGAGTATCGACAGGGTGGCCACCGGGGAGCTGTTTTTT. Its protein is CAWSIDRVATGELFF.

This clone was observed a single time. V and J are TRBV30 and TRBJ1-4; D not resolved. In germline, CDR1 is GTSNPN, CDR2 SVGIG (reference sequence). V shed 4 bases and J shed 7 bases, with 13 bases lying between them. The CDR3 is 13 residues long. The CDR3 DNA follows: TGTGCCTGGAACGGCGAGCACGGTGAAAAACTGTTTTTT. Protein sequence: CAWNGEHGEKLFF.

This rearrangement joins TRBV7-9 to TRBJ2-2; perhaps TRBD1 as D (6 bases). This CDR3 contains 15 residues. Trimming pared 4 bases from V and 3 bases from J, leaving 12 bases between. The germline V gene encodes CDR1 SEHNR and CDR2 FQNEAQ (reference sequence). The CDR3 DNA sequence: TGTGCCAGCAGCTGGGAAGGGGGACACACCGGGGAGCTGTTTTTT. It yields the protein CASSWEGGHTGELFF. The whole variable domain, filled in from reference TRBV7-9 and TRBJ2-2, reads DTGVSQNPRHKITKRGQNVTFRCDPISEHNRLYWYRQTLGQGPEFLTYFQNEAQLEKSRLLSDRFSAERPKGSFSTLEIQRTEQGDSAMYLCASSWEGGHTGELFFGEGSRLTVL.

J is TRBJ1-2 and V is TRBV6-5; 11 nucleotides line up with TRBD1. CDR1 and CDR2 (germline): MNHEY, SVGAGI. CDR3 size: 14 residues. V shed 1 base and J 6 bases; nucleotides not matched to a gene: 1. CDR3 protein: CASSYWGQGDGYTF. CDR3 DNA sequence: TGTGCCAGCAGTTACTGGGGACAGGGGGATGGCTACACCTTC.

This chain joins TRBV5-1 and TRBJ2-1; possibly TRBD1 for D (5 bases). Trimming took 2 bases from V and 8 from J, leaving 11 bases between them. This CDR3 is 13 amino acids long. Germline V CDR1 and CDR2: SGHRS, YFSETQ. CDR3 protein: CASSFQGGDEQFF. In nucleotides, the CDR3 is TGCGCCAGCAGCTTCCAGGGCGGCGATGAGCAGTTCTTC.